The sample holds a few counts of the clone carrying this TCR beta chain. The record originates from a study of blood T cell repertoires in COVID-19. Study-level background: Nucleic acid was either cDNA or gDNA, and it came from T cells, B-cell-depleted T cells, or PBMCs.

Those enrolled in Seattle joined during active infection and were followed longitudinally afterward. Germline V gene sequence: CDR1 SGHAT, CDR2 FQNNGV. The ends lost 0 bases at V and 4 bases at J; junction bases unmatched: 6. This CDR3 is 16 amino acids long. Profiling relied on immunoSEQ multiplex PCR, and the TCRdb table lists in-frame clones only, not all of them. The sample lists about 230,000 clones, 75% to 90% occurring once. The receptor's source is a man between 25 and 39 years old with COVID-19, enrolled during active disease. The V gene is TRBV11-2, the J gene TRBJ2-7; 10 positions match TRBD2. Sequenced: peripheral blood. In DNA form, the CDR3 reads TGTGCCAGCAGCTTAGATCCGGGACTAGCGTCGTACGAGCAGTACTTC. Amino acid sequence: CASSLDPGLASYEQYF.